Listed here are 7 T cell receptor beta chains from one sample, sequenced in a study of blood T cell repertoires in COVID-19. Assay: immunoSEQ multiplex PCR; the TCRdb copy retains only in-frame clones and omits some. The repertoire holds 310,000 or so clones, with around 87% as singletons. Sequences were obtained from peripheral blood. The source is a woman aged 45-59 years who had recovered from COVID-19.

This chain links TRBV4-3 with TRBJ2-3; 9 bases align to TRBD2. CDR1 and CDR2 from the germline V gene are LGHNA and YSLEER. The CDR3 runs 18 residues. V lost 5 bases and J lost 0; bases outside the gene matches: 12. The DNA for the CDR3 is TGCGCCAGCAGCGAGGGTTTAGCGGGGGCCCCTAGCACAGATACGCAGTATTTT. As protein: CASSEGLAGAPSTDTQYF.

Worth noting for this clone: The sample holds other DNA sequences that translate to the same CDR3. The chain carries TRBV2 and TRBJ2-3; 12 bases align to TRBD2. J was trimmed by 0 bases and V by 6 bases; bases with no gene match: 1. CDR3 length equals 15 residues. CDR1 SNHLY and CDR2 FYNNEI come from the germline V gene. The CDR3 loop reads CASRGTSGSTDTQYF. The CDR3 bases are TGTGCCAGCAGGGGGACTAGCGGGAGCACAGATACGCAGTATTTT.

The chain carries TRBV27 and TRBJ1-4; D is uncertain. The V and J ends lost 2 bases and 0 bases respectively, with 4 bases between them. CDR1 and CDR2 (germline): MNHEY, SMNVEV (reference sequence). The CDR3 extends over 14 amino acids. In nucleotides, the CDR3 is TGTGCCAGCAGTTTAGGGCCAACTAATGAAAAACTGTTTTTT. Translated, it gives CASSLGPTNEKLFF.

This chain joins TRBV28 and TRBJ1-4, with TRBD1 identical over 10 bases. The germline V gene has CDR1 MDHEN and CDR2 SYDVKM. V gave up 3 bases and J gave up 2 bases; unmatched junction bases: 6. The length of the CDR3 is 17 residues. The CDR3 DNA reads TGTGCCAGCAGTTTGGGACAGGGGATGATCACTAATGAAAAACTGTTTTTT. Protein product: CASSLGQGMITNEKLFF.

The V call is TRBV7-6, the J call TRBJ2-2; tentative D call: TRBD1 (7 bases). Germline-derived CDR1 and CDR2 are SGHVS and FNYEAQ. V was trimmed by 5 bases and J by 9 bases, leaving 25 bases between them. This CDR3 contains 17 residues. The CDR3 sequence is CASSLYAGTEKGRELFF. The CDR3 DNA sequence: TGTGCCAGCAGCCTGTACGCGGGGACAGAGAAGGGCAGGGAGCTGTTTTTT. Using reference TRBV7-6 and TRBJ2-2 for the parts outside the CDR3, the full variable domain is GAGVSQSPRYKVTKRGQDVALRCDPISGHVSLYWYRQALGQGPEFLTYFNYEAQQDKSGLPNDRFSAERPEGSISTLTIQRTEQRDSAMYRCASSLYAGTEKGRELFFGEGSRLTVL.

This sequence joins TRBV5-1 and TRBJ1-1, with 8 positions matching TRBD1. Germline V CDR1 and CDR2: SGHRS, YFSETQ. The CDR3 totals 15 residues. V dropped 2 bases and J dropped 3; count of bases not matched to a gene: 6. CDR3: CASSFLQGDDTEAFF. The CDR3 DNA follows: TGCGCCAGCAGCTTTTTACAGGGGGACGACACTGAAGCTTTCTTT.

The chain couples TRBV5-1 to TRBJ1-2; 12 bases line up with TRBD1. Unmatched junction bases numbered 6, after V lost 5 bases and J lost 4 bases. The CDR3 loop spans 15 amino acids. Germline values: CDR1 SGHRS, CDR2 YFSETQ. CDR3: CASSGTGGTLYGYTF. CDR3 DNA: TGCGCCAGCAGTGGGACAGGGGGCACTCTCTATGGCTACACCTTC.